Listed below are T cell receptor beta chains from one sample, sequenced in a study of blood T cell repertoires in COVID-19. TCRdb's copy holds only in-frame clones and misses some; the assay was immunoSEQ multiplex PCR. Seen here are about 190,000 clones, 90% observed once, and the top ten hold approximately 0.64%. Sequencing used peripheral blood. The receptors originated from a man aged 45-60 years with acute or convalescent COVID-19. Each CDR3 is given with its conserved first and last residue. Not all rows give a size; the values are once, few, many and, for expanded clones, a class.

CDR3aa: CASSPGLAGELFF
abundance: .
v_gene: TRBV6-5

CDR3aa: CASGETGGGSPLHF
abundance: few
v_gene: TRBV6-5

CDR3aa: CASKPGTGTNSPLHF
abundance: .
v_gene: TRBV28

CDR3aa: CATSEGGGPYQETQYF
abundance: .
v_gene: TRBV24-1

CDR3aa: CASSEGTGGVETQYF
abundance: .
v_gene: TRBV2

CDR3aa: CASSHGAGEGYTF
abundance: .
v_gene: TRBV28

CDR3aa: CASSPGLAGLQETQYF
abundance: .
v_gene: TRBV7-3

CDR3aa: CATSDARDSYEQYF
abundance: .
v_gene: TRBV24-1

CDR3aa: CASSEQGGSGNTIYF
abundance: .
v_gene: TRBV18

CDR3aa: CASSFGSSSYEQYF
abundance: .
v_gene: TRBV27

CDR3aa: CASKLTYLTGGDTQYF
abundance: .
v_gene: TRBV2

CDR3aa: CASSFSREVTDTQYF
abundance: .
v_gene: TRBV27

CDR3aa: CASSVSPQKGQALNTEAFF
abundance: once
v_gene: TRBV9

CDR3aa: CASSQAGLGNTIYF
abundance: .
v_gene: TRBV4-3

CDR3aa: CASTWAGGLLGNEQFF
abundance: .
v_gene: TRBV19

CDR3aa: CASSDSMGTVDPLSGANVLTF
abundance: .
v_gene: TRBV6-4

CDR3aa: CASSLVASGIYEQYF
abundance: .
v_gene: TRBV7-9

CDR3aa: CASSLVSGGAFF
abundance: .
v_gene: TRBV7-2

CDR3aa: CASTRQDNEKLFF
abundance: .
v_gene: TRBV6-6

CDR3aa: CASSDRGDEQYF
abundance: .
v_gene: TRBV27

CDR3aa: CASKGGGTDVWEQYF
abundance: .
v_gene: TRBV27

CDR3aa: CASSLGRRGTEAFF
abundance: few
v_gene: TRBV7-8